One sample yielded the 28 T cell receptor beta chains listed below, sequenced in a study of metastatic and nonmetastatic thyroid tumors. Before thyroid surgery, none of the patients had received any treatment. With MiXCR, TCRdb called clones anew from the PCR reads. The table includes some 23,000 clones, approximately 11% detected once. The specimen sequenced was blood. The receptors here all came from a female donor with papillary thyroid cancer or a benign thyroid nodule (not recorded which). Some clones in this sample may be carry-over from other donors' samples.

This clone was recorded many times. This chain uses TRBV20-1 with TRBJ1-1; D gene uncertain. From germline, CDR1 is DFQATT and CDR2 SNEGSKA (reference sequence). Between the trimmed V and J ends, which lost 1 base and 0 bases, there was a span of 3 bases. The CDR3 has 12 amino acids. CDR3 protein: CSARAVNTEAFF. The DNA for the CDR3 is TGCAGTGCTAGAGCAGTGAACACTGAAGCTTTCTTT.

This clone is judged medium-sized. V gene TRBV28 combines with J gene TRBJ2-7, with D possibly being TRBD2 (5 bases). This CDR3 comprises 14 residues. V gave up 2 bases and J gave up 5 bases, with 13 bases separating them. Germline loops: CDR1 MDHEN, CDR2 SYDVKM. The CDR3, as DNA: TGTGCCAGCAGTTTAATTACGGGGTCCCACGAGCAGTACTTC. Protein: CASSLITGSHEQYF.

This clone was seen repeatedly, ten times or more. The chain links TRBV5-1 to TRBJ2-5, with 9 bases identical to TRBD1. Looked up from germline, CDR1 is SGHRS and CDR2 is YFSETQ. J lost 2 bases, V lost 5 bases, and 13 bases had no gene match. The CDR3 loop spans 17 amino acids. DNA of the CDR3: TGCGCCAGCAGTTTTGCCACCGGGACAGGGCGGCAAGAGACCCAGTACTTC. Amino acid sequence: CASSFATGTGRQETQYF.

This clone came up many times. V and J are TRBV11-2 and TRBJ2-4; no clear D. Germline lookup yields CDR1 SGHAT and CDR2 FQNNGV. V shed 0 bases and J shed 2 bases, with 8 bases lying between them. The CDR3 contains 15 residues. The CDR3 nucleotides read TGTGCCAGCAGCTTAGATTATTCTCCCAAAAACATTCAGTACTTC. It yields the protein CASSLDYSPKNIQYF.

In its sample, this clone was seen a few times. A much larger clonotype is one base distant, so this may be a read error. Other DNA sequences in this sample translate to the same CDR3. This rearrangement joins TRBV19 to TRBJ2-4, with TRBD1 identical over 8 bases. The CDR3 runs to 15 residues. Germline values: CDR1 LNHDA, CDR2 SQIVND (reference sequence). DNA of the CDR3: TGTGCCAGTAGTATTCCCGGGGACAGGAAAAACATCCAGTACTTC. Its translation: CASSIPGDRKNIQYF.

This clone came up many times. The chain carries TRBV6-4 and TRBJ2-1; D is possibly TRBD1 or TRBD2 (5 bases each). Germline CDR1 is MRHNA and CDR2 is SNTAGT. The CDR3 has 14 residues. Trimming removed 4 bases at V and 9 bases at J, with 16 bases between. CDR3 nucleotide sequence: TGTGCCAGCAGTGCCGGGGCCGCGAGTCCTGAGCAGTTCTTC. Protein: CASSAGAASPEQFF.

J is TRBJ2-7 and V is TRBV6-1; D is possibly TRBD2 (5 bases). Trimming removed 10 bases at V and 6 bases at J, with 19 bases between. The CDR3 covers 13 residues. The germline V gene has CDR1 MNHNS and CDR2 SASEGT. Here the CDR3 reads CANSILVTAEQYF. DNA for the CDR3: TGTGCCAACAGCATACTAGTTACGGCCGAGCAGTACTTC.

The V and J genes are TRBV27 and TRBJ2-1; D gene unclear. Germline CDR1 and CDR2: MNHEY and SMNVEV (reference sequence). CDR3 length equals 11 residues. V dropped 7 bases and J dropped 8 bases, with 9 bases sitting between them. The CDR3 DNA is TGTGCCAGCACCTATTGTTATGAGCAGTTCTTC. Protein: CASTYCYEQFF.

The sample holds many counts of this clone. The sample holds other DNA sequences that translate to the same CDR3. V usage is TRBV5-1 and J usage is TRBJ2-2; no definite D call. The CDR3 totals 15 residues. V dropped 0 bases and J dropped 0 bases, with 6 bases sitting between them. Germline V gene data show CDR1 as SGHRS and CDR2 as YFSETQ. The CDR3 loop reads CASSLVTANTGELFF. CDR3 sequence (DNA): TGCGCCAGCAGCTTGGTGACGGCGAACACCGGGGAGCTGTTTTTT.

This clone came up many times. The chain employs TRBV11-1 and TRBJ2-2; a possible D gene is TRBD1 (6 bases). Per the germline V gene, CDR1 is SGHAT and CDR2 is FQDESV (reference sequence). With 5 bases removed from V and 4 bases from J, the gap between germline ends came to 17 bases. The CDR3 is made up of 16 amino acids. The CDR3 DNA reads TGTGCCAGCAGCCCTGGGGCGGAACAGGGCACCGGGGAGCTGTTTTTT. Translation gives CASSPGAEQGTGELFF. The entire variable domain, with the rest obtained from reference TRBV11-1 and TRBJ2-2, is as follows: EAEVAQSPRYKITEKSQAVAFWCDPISGHATLYWYRQILGQGPELLVQFQDESVVDDSQLPKDRFSAERLKGVDSTLKIQPAELGDSAMYLCASSPGAEQGTGELFFGEGSRLTVL.

This clone was recorded at least ten times. The chain is built from TRBV19 and TRBJ1-1; 10 bases fit TRBD1. Trimming took 6 bases from V and 0 from J; bases not matched to a gene: 7. The V gene's germline CDR1 is LNHDA and CDR2 SQIVND (reference sequence). The CDR3 is 16 residues long. CDR3 nucleotide sequence: TGTGCCAGTAGCACTCCGACAGGGGGCGTGAACACTGAAGCTTTCTTT. Its protein is CASSTPTGGVNTEAFF.

This clone was seen a few times. The chain uses TRBV6-5 and TRBJ2-7, with D tentatively TRBD2 (5 bases). The CDR3 is 13 amino acids. The germline V and J ends were trimmed by 4 bases and 3 bases, with 10 bases remaining between them. Germline V gene data show CDR1 as MNHEY and CDR2 as SVGAGI. CDR3 sequence: CASSFSEYYEQYF. As DNA, the CDR3 is TGTGCCAGCAGTTTTAGCGAGTACTACGAGCAGTACTTC.

Many counts were recorded for this clone. The V call is TRBV24-1, the J call TRBJ1-4, with D possibly TRBD1 on 6 matching bases. The CDR3 has 15 residues. Trimming removed 5 bases from V and 6 bases from J, with 15 bases in between. CDR1 and CDR2 (germline): KGHDR, SFDVKD. The CDR3: CATSGGDTGYEKLFF. The CDR3 DNA sequence: TGTGCCACCAGTGGAGGGGACACCGGGTATGAAAAACTGTTTTTT.

In its sample, this clone was seen many times. The J gene is TRBJ2-5, the V gene TRBV5-1; 10 bases align to TRBD2. This CDR3 region has 15 residues. Germline values: CDR1 SGHRS, CDR2 YFSETQ. Trimming at V came to 4 bases and at J to 5 bases, leaving 8 bases not matched to a gene. DNA for the CDR3: TGCGCCAGCAGCGTACTAGCGGGGTTAGGGGAGACCCAGTACTTC. Amino acid sequence: CASSVLAGLGETQYF.

This clone ranks as medium-sized. The chain is built from TRBV28 and TRBJ2-7, with 9 nucleotides matching TRBD1. This CDR3 comprises 14 residues. Germline V gene sequence: CDR1 MDHEN, CDR2 SYDVKM. V lost 6 bases and J lost 3; bases outside the gene matches: 6. CDR3: CASRGQGLNYEQYF. CDR3 in DNA: TGTGCCAGCAGGGGACAGGGCCTAAACTACGAGCAGTACTTC.

This clone was counted ten times or more. The CDR3 here is CASSRREGETQYF. CDR3 nucleotides: TGTGCCAGTAGTAGAAGGGAGGGGGAGACCCAGTACTTC. This chain connects TRBV19 to TRBJ2-5, with TRBD2 identical over 7 bases. V lost 4 bases and J lost 5; bases outside the gene matches: 4. The CDR3 is 13 amino acids. Germline V lookup: CDR1 LNHDA, CDR2 SQIVND (reference sequence).

There are a few counts of this clone. The chain combines TRBV6-1 with TRBJ1-6; possibly TRBD1 for D (6 bases). V lost 8 bases and J 8 bases, leaving 19 bases between the germline ends. There are 15 residues in the CDR3. The germline gives CDR1 MNHNS, CDR2 SASEGT. Written as DNA, the CDR3 is TGTGCCAGCCTTTCTTGGACAGTGGGTGATTCACCCCTCCACTTT. It encodes CASLSWTVGDSPLHF.

This clone was seen at least ten times. CDR3 in DNA: TGTGCCAGCAGGCAAACCGAAGCTTTCTTT. Its translation: CASRQTEAFF. This chain uses TRBV7-9 with TRBJ1-1; D remains ambiguous. The ends were cut back, 6 bases at V and 8 bases at J, with 7 bases in the middle. The length of the CDR3 is 10 residues. The germline gives CDR1 SEHNR, CDR2 FQNEAQ (reference sequence).

Turning to this clone: Its ends do not fully match the called genes, so a read error is possible. V usage is TRBV5-6 and J usage is TRBJ1-1; D is possibly TRBD1 (5 bases). CDR1 is SGHDT, CDR2 YYEEEE, per germline. The CDR3 has 15 amino acids. The CDR3 DNA is TGTGCCGGCAGCTTTCAGGGTTTGGGGTCCACTGAAGCTTTCTTT. It translates to CAGSFQGLGSTEAFF.

This clone is labeled as medium-sized (0.01 to 0.1%). The V call is TRBV6-5, the J call TRBJ2-7, with D possibly being TRBD1 (5 bases). The CDR3 is 13 amino acids. Germline CDR1 and CDR2: MNHEY and SVGAGI. Trimming stripped 2 bases from V and 3 bases from J, with 8 bases between. In nucleotides, the CDR3 is TGTGCCAGCAGTTACGCCCAGGGCTACGAGCAGTACTTC. It is translated as CASSYAQGYEQYF.

This clone was counted ten times or more. The V gene is TRBV4-2, the J gene TRBJ2-7, with 8 bases that match TRBD1. The CDR3 is made up of 14 amino acids. Trimming removed 10 bases from V and 4 bases from J; junction bases left unmatched: 12. The germline CDR1 and CDR2 sequences are LGHNA and YNFKEQ. DNA of the CDR3: TGTGCCACCAAAAGCAGGGGGCTGGCATACGAGCAGTACTTC. This encodes CATKSRGLAYEQYF.

This clone was seen many times. The chain recombines TRBV19 with TRBJ2-3, with 10 bases lining up with TRBD2. The ends lost 3 bases at V and 2 bases at J; junction bases unmatched: 5. Germline V CDR1 and CDR2: LNHDA, SQIVND (reference sequence). This CDR3 region has 16 residues. This chain's CDR3 is CASSIGTSAHTDTQYF. CDR3 bases: TGTGCCAGTAGTATCGGGACTAGCGCACACACAGATACGCAGTATTTT.

This clone was recorded many times. Distinct nucleotide sequences in the sample also encode this CDR3. V gene TRBV2 combines with J gene TRBJ1-5, with TRBD1 matching over 12 bases. Germline V gene lookup returns CDR1 SNHLY and CDR2 FYNNEI. V gave up 5 bases and J gave up 6 bases; unmatched junction bases: 5. The CDR3 spans 15 residues. This CDR3 is CASSPGTGGGQPQHF. CDR3 coding DNA: TGTGCCAGCAGTCCCGGGACAGGGGGCGGTCAGCCCCAGCATTTT.

In this sample, this clone turned up once. This chain links TRBV20-1 with TRBJ1-2, with no clear D. Looked up from germline, CDR1 is DFQATT and CDR2 is SNEGSKA (reference sequence). V dropped 1 base and J dropped 3 bases, with 18 bases sitting between them. This CDR3 is built from 16 residues. Written as DNA, the CDR3 is TGCAGTGCTAGAGGGGGAGACCTAGGACCTTACTATGGCTACACCTTC. This encodes CSARGGDLGPYYGYTF.

This clone has only a few counts. This sequence joins TRBV9 and TRBJ2-7; no clear D gene. V was trimmed by 5 bases and J by 0 bases, leaving 15 bases between them. The V gene's germline CDR1 is SGDLS and CDR2 YYNGEE. The CDR3 is 15 residues long. DNA of the CDR3: TGTGCCAGCAGTCTAGGGCCCGGGTCCTCCTACGAGCAGTACTTC. This codes for CASSLGPGSSYEQYF.

This clone showed up many times. The chain carries TRBV6-5 and TRBJ1-2; D call uncertain. This CDR3 contains 16 residues. Germline V gene sequence: CDR1 MNHEY, CDR2 SVGAGI. V gave up 0 bases and J gave up 8 bases, with 19 bases separating them. CDR3 region: CASSYSSFRSLGGYTF. CDR3 sequence (DNA): TGTGCCAGCAGTTACTCGTCGTTCAGGTCCCTAGGCGGCTACACCTTC.

A few counts support this clone. The chain joins TRBV7-3 to TRBJ1-2, with 10 bases fitting TRBD1. The CDR3 runs 15 residues. The V gene's germline CDR1 is SGHTA and CDR2 FQGTGA. Trimming took 5 bases from V and 3 from J; bases not matched to a gene: 6. The CDR3 protein is CASSPGQGDYYGYTF. CDR3 DNA: TGTGCCAGCAGCCCCGGACAGGGGGATTACTATGGCTACACCTTC.

The table lists this clone with many counts. This chain uses TRBV28 with TRBJ2-1; no definite D call. This CDR3 has 12 amino acids. V lost 3 bases to trimming and J lost 5 bases, with 5 bases between them. The germline V gene has CDR1 MDHEN and CDR2 SYDVKM. CDR3 protein: CASSFLDNEQFF. As DNA, the CDR3 is TGTGCCAGCAGTTTCCTTGACAATGAGCAGTTCTTC. Using reference TRBV28 and TRBJ2-1 for the parts outside the CDR3, the full variable domain is DVKVTQSSRYLVKRTGEKVFLECVQDMDHENMFWYRQDPGLGLRLIYFSYDVKMKEKGDIPEGYSVSREKKERFSLILESASTNQTSMYLCASSFLDNEQFFGPGTRLTVL.